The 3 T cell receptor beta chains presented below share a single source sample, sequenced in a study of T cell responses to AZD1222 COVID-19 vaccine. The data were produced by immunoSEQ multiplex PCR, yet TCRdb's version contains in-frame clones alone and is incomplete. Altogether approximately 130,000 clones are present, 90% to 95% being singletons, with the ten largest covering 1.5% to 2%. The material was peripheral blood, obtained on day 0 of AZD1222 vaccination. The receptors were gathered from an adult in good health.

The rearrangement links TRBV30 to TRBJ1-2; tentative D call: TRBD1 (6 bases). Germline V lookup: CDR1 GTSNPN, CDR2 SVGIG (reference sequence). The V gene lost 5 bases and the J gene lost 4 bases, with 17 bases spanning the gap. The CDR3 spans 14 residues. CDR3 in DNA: TGTGCCTGGGAGGATCAGGGGCCCGGCTATGGCTACACCTTC. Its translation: CAWEDQGPGYGYTF.

The CDR3 is CALRGRLNTEAFF. The DNA for the CDR3 is TGTGCCCTCAGGGGGCGGTTGAACACTGAAGCTTTCTTT. This sequence joins TRBV28 and TRBJ1-1, with TRBD1 matching 8 bases. CDR1 and CDR2 from the germline V gene are MDHEN and SYDVKM. V gave up 11 bases and J gave up 0 bases; unmatched junction bases: 5. The CDR3 loop spans 13 amino acids.

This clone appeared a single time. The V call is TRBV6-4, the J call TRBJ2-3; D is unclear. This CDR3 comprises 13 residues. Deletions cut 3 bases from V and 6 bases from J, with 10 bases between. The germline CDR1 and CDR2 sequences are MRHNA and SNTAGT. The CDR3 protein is CASSDGSIDTQYF. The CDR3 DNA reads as TGTGCCAGCAGTGATGGGTCTATCGATACGCAGTATTTT.